This T cell receptor beta chain was documented in a study of human T cells and chemical hapten exposure. In the study overall: Sensitization applied 2% DPC to approximately 2 cm by approximately 2 cm of upper inner arm skin.

Germline CDR1 LNHDA, CDR2 SQIVND (reference sequence). Between the trimmed V and J ends, which lost 3 bases and 3 bases, there was a span of 7 bases. The length of the CDR3 is 13 residues. Time point: patch test 1, 2 weeks after DPC sensitization. Documented treatment: therapeutic diphenylcyclopropenone sensitization with weekly scalp DPC. The authors extracted total RNA from unfractionated whole blood. Ahead of applying each patch test, blood was sampled. General study results and limits: The number of TCRs over 1 in 1000 frequency stayed unchanged after DPC. In the PT1 data, expanded TCR counts showed a positive correlation with patch test score.

This clonotype has ten or more counts. What it recognizes is unknown. TCRdb re-derived calls from the RACE reads in MiXCR, one entry per CDR3 protein. The table has roughly 50,000 distinct CDR3 sequences, 9.5% to 12% seen once. The sequence was collected from a woman between 40 and 50 years old with alopecia areata. Some clones in this sample may be carry-over from other donors' samples. The chain couples TRBV19 to TRBJ2-3; D possibly corresponds to TRBD1 (5 bases). The specimen was whole blood, collected in connection with sensitization to the hapten diphenylcyclopropenone (DPC). CDR3: CASSIDSTDTQYF. In DNA, the CDR3 is TGTGCCAGTAGTATCGACAGTACAGATACGCAGTATTTT.